A selection of T cell receptor beta chains follows, all from one sample in a study of OX40 agonist ivuxolimab in advanced cancers. Sequencing used immunoSEQ multiplex PCR; TCRdb keeps in-frame clones, though not all of them. Of around 90,000 clones detected, 92% appear once; the ten largest clones hold 1.1%. This material consisted of CD4+ or CD8+ T cells sorted from blood, taken in a trial of the OX40 agonist ivuxolimab. The receptors shown here come from an adult with an advanced solid tumor such as melanoma, head and neck, liver or kidney cancer. The CDR3 runs from the conserved cysteine through the conserved F or W.

>TRBJ2-7|TRBV27
CATGKLPVDRGRGQYF
>TRBJ1-3|TRBV4-3
CASSQVIQTSGNTIYF
>TRBJ2-3|TRBV30
CAWSPGQGWRYF
>TRBJ2-2|TRBV29-1
CSVRTSGSGNTGELFF
>TRBJ2-7|TRBV28
CASSRYSYEQYF
>TRBJ2-2|TRBV25-1
CASSPRDSNTGELFF
>TRBJ1-2|TRBV28
CASSSHQHGGYTF
>TRBJ2-1|TRBV19
CASRIGLAGFYEQFF
>TRBJ2-7|TRBV28
CASSSSGTSGYEQYF
>TRBJ2-5|TRBV28
CASSQDIPETQYF
>TRBJ2-2|TRBV29-1
CSVKGPNTGELFF
>TRBJ1-6|TRBV11-3
CASNRGGSNSPLHF
>TRBJ1-2|TRBV28
CASSLQGGRGYTF
>TRBJ2-3|TRBV28
CASSVMHTQYF
>TRBJ1-1|TRBV10-1
CASSETNPGTEAFF
>TRBJ1-3|TRBV7-9
CATNVGSGNTIYF
>TRBJ1-1|TRBV7-2
CASRLQGTLNTEAFF
>TRBJ1-4|TRBV19
CASSISTLGEKLFF
>TRBJ1-2|TRBV5-1
CASSLWGAEGYTF
>TRBJ2-1|TRBV10-2
CASGGAGGEQFF